This T cell receptor beta chain appears in the sequencing data of a study of T cell responses to AZD1222 COVID-19 vaccine (dated by TCRdb to the early 2020s). For the wider study: A total of 230 to 250 trial participants underwent TCR sequencing, of whom roughly 210 received two doses of AZD1222 and about 25 received two doses of the MenACWY control vaccine. Trial participants were enrolled by age into 18-55, 56-69 and 70-plus year subgroups, with 148, 28 and 57 TCR-sequenced participants respectively. Study-wide findings and limitations: Vaccine-associated CD4 TCRs spanned the whole spike protein, with dominant responses in regions 160-218 and 743-854. Because no samples from the day 14 peak response were available, repertoires could be characterized only after the peak T cell response. Nearly half of unique spike-specific TCRs reportedly recognized epitopes outside regions mutated in the B.1.351 and B.1.1.7 variants. Most participants were white British and females outnumbered males, and the authors suggested that clonal diversity may have been underestimated. Only six or seven AZD1222 recipients were SARS-CoV-2 seropositive at baseline, limiting conclusions about previously exposed vaccinees. Spike-specific TCR breadth and depth rose significantly after two AZD1222 doses compared with day 0 and with MenACWY recipients. In the small 56-69-year group, the increase in depth fell short of significance, most likely because of low power.

Read against the paper, the sample's time point label means: about 28 days (+/-7) after the second vaccine dose. In the paper's terms, the treatment or condition label means: meningococcal conjugate vaccine given as trial control. Vaccinee samples were obtained from the UK trials COV001 and COV002, which included a single-blind randomized controlled phase 2/3 trial of AZD1222 (ChAdOx1 nCoV-19) in healthy adults. For TCRbeta chain sequencing, PBMC samples from trial participants were taken at day 0 and at day 28 after the second dose. The CDR3 regions of human TCRbeta chains were analyzed by immunosequencing. From the authors' description of their analysis: TCRs in the repertoires were matched against a reference library of SARS-CoV-2-specific TCRs that had been generated with the MIRA antigen-specificity platform. Breadth was defined as the fraction of unique TCRs that were SARS-CoV-2-associated. Depth was defined as the fraction of total T cells that were SARS-CoV-2-associated. Using the MIRA data, every spike-specific TCR was mapped to the spike region that the TCR reacted to and assigned to either a CD4 or a CD8 class. Log10-transformed breadth and depth values were compared by one-way ANOVA with Sidak's multiple comparisons tests. Held by TCRdb, this immuneACCESS table contains in-frame sequences only and omits some clones. Under half of the omission traces to an unresolved V gene where checked; the cause of the rest is unknown. V and J calls and clone size are those listed in that table; D and trimming were worked out from the DNA. The sample includes around 140,000 clones, with 70% to 90% observed a single time. The top ten hold 6.5% to 8.5% of the sample.

In the case of this clone: Its antigen specificity is not known. No base quality information exists; no much larger clone differs at one position.

This TCR was sampled from an adult who received the MenACWY meningococcal vaccine as a control. This sample comprised peripheral blood, obtained 28 days after the second dose of the MenACWY control vaccine.

The CDR3 corresponds to CASSQLGTGRENEQFF. In nucleotides, the sequence is TGCGCCAGCAGCCAACTTGGGACAGGTCGGGAAAATGAGCAGTTCTTC. The V gene is TRBV4-3 and the J gene is TRBJ2-1; TRBD1 matches 8 bases in the middle. CDR3 length: 16 amino acids, cysteine to phenylalanine. Only the CDR3 portion is preserved as DNA: 48 bases, with reading frame beginning at the first base. Sequences LGHNA (CDR1) and YSLEER (CDR2) are obtained from the germline V gene. Trimming leaves V shorter by 2 bases and J shorter by 7 bases, with the junction holding 10 bases beyond the gene matches.